One sample yielded the 3 T cell receptor beta chains listed below, sequenced in a study of shared clonotypes between healthy human individuals (dated by TCRdb to the early 2020s). CD8 naive samples were obtained by positive selection for CCR7 among CD45RO-negative cells, yielding a CD45RA+CCR7+ population from which TemRA cells were excluded. Preparation of the library involved the immunoSEQ multiplex PCR assay. The source is immuneACCESS, and TCRdb retained only in-frame sequences with V and J called. Part of the clones is not carried over; for the studies checked, unresolved V genes explain less than half of this, and the remainder is unexplained. The sample yields 2 million to 2.5 million clones; less than 95% were counted once. Of the sample, roughly 1.1% is held by the ten largest clones. The sample was naive CD8+ T cells sorted from blood. What this sample's cell subset or site label stands for: CD45RA+CCR7+. These receptors all come from a man aged 18 to 30 in good health.

The V call is TRBV28, the J call TRBJ2-4; D is perhaps TRBD2 (6 bases). Germline CDR1 and CDR2: MDHEN and SYDVKM. V was cut by 5 bases and J by 3 bases, with 11 bases left in between. CDR3 size: 14 residues. The chain's CDR3 is CASSMGLYKNIQYF. CDR3 sequence (DNA): TGTGCCAGCAGTATGGGACTCTACAAAAACATTCAGTACTTC.

The chain joins TRBV28 to TRBJ2-2, with 8 bases lining up with TRBD1. J lost 5 bases, V lost 5 bases, and 7 bases had no gene match. Germline V gene sequence: CDR1 MDHEN, CDR2 SYDVKM. There are 15 residues in the CDR3. The CDR3 coding sequence is TGTGCCAGCAGTGAGGACAGGGACTTGACCGGGGAGCTGTTTTTT. Encoded protein: CASSEDRDLTGELFF.

The chain combines TRBV28 with TRBJ2-7; D might be TRBD2 (5 bases). The V gene lost 5 bases and the J gene lost 0 bases, with 14 bases spanning the gap. The CDR3 sequence is 15 residues long. CDR1 is MDHEN, CDR2 SYDVKM, per germline. This CDR3 is CASSPLPGSSYEQYF. CDR3 sequence (DNA): TGTGCCAGCAGTCCTCTCCCGGGATCCTCCTACGAGCAGTACTTC.